What follows are 24 T cell receptor beta chains derived from one specimen sequenced in a study of T-cell memory formation after mild COVID-19. TCRdb recomputed calls from the 5' RACE reads with MiXCR, one row per CDR3 protein. The sample shows 350,000 to 450,000 distinct CDR3 sequences, 20% to 25% of them seen only once. Sequenced sample: PBMCs or a T cell subset sorted from them (not recorded which). Receptors originate from an adult woman who had mild COVID-19 (a few samples of this study predate the infection). Cell type and time point are not known.

This chain links TRBV7-6 with TRBJ1-2; D possibly corresponds to TRBD1 (5 bases). V was cut by 1 base and J by 4 bases, with 19 bases left in between. There are 17 residues in the CDR3. Germline V gene sequence: CDR1 SGHVS, CDR2 FNYEAQ. The CDR3 DNA sequence: TGTGCCAGCAGCTTAGGTGAACCCCGGGACGGATTCTATGGCTACACCTTC. Translation: CASSLGEPRDGFYGYTF.

The chain combines TRBV6-5 with TRBJ1-1; D not resolved. CDR3 length: 17 residues. Germline V CDR1 and CDR2: MNHEY, SVGAGI. The V end was cut by 0 bases, the J end by 3 bases, with 17 bases between. The CDR3 DNA reads TGTGCCAGCAGTTACTCGTCGAATGGGCCGGGGTACACTGAAGCTTTCTTT. This translates into CASSYSSNGPGYTEAFF.

This clonotype was observed a handful of times. The chain uses TRBV18 and TRBJ2-3, with TRBD1 as a possible D gene (6 bases). The CDR3 is 15 amino acids. Trimming removed 4 bases from V and 0 bases from J, with 11 bases in between. The germline gives CDR1 KGHSH, CDR2 LQKENI. DNA for the CDR3: TGTGCCAGCTCACGACAGGTTCCTAGCACAGATACGCAGTATTTT. Its translation: CASSRQVPSTDTQYF.

This chain uses TRBV7-2 with TRBJ1-1; D is unclear. CDR3 length: 13 residues. The V end was cut by 3 bases, the J end by 7 bases, with 12 bases between. The V gene's germline CDR1 is SGHTA and CDR2 FQGNSA. The CDR3 nucleotides read TGTGCCAGCAGCTTTTTGAACCTCGGTGAAGCTTTCTTT. This sequence encodes CASSFLNLGEAFF.

The gene calls are TRBV7-2 and TRBJ2-7; 11 bases fit TRBD2. The CDR3 runs to 14 residues. Trimming cost V 5 bases and J 5 bases; bases outside gene matches: 5. Germline lookup yields CDR1 SGHTA and CDR2 FQGNSA. CDR3: CASSMGLAAHEQYF. The DNA for the CDR3 is TGTGCCAGCAGCATGGGACTAGCGGCCCACGAGCAGTACTTC.

The chain employs TRBV18 and TRBJ1-1, with unresolved D. Deletions cut 1 base from V and 4 bases from J, with 13 bases between. From germline, CDR1 is KGHSH and CDR2 LQKENI. The CDR3 is 15 amino acids. The CDR3 DNA is TGTGCCAGCTCACCACGGCACGGGGAAACCACTGAAGCTTTCTTT. It specifies CASSPRHGETTEAFF.

A few counts support this clonotype. This rearrangement joins TRBV20-1 to TRBJ2-7, with a possible D match to TRBD2 (8 bases). With 6 bases removed from V and 1 base from J, the gap between germline ends came to 19 bases. This CDR3 has 15 amino acids. Germline CDR1 is DFQATT and CDR2 is SNEGSKA (reference sequence). CDR3 DNA: TGCAGTGCAACCCGGGAGGGGGCTGTGTCCTACGAGCAGTACTTC. This gives the protein CSATREGAVSYEQYF.

This chain joins TRBV6-2 or TRBV6-3 and TRBJ2-2; 10 bases are a match to TRBD2. Germline CDR1 and CDR2: MNHEY and SVGEGT. The CDR3 length is 20 residues. The V gene end was trimmed by 6 bases and the J gene end by 0 bases; junction bases not matched to a gene: 16. CDR3 residues: CASRSEISLAGPANTGELFF. The CDR3 DNA follows: TGTGCCAGCAGATCTGAAATATCACTAGCGGGACCAGCGAACACCGGGGAGCTGTTTTTT.

The rearrangement uses TRBV4-1 and TRBJ1-6, with D possibly matching TRBD1 (5 bases). Germline loops: CDR1 MGHRA, CDR2 YSYEKL. The ends were cut back, 6 bases at V and 8 bases at J, with 17 bases in the middle. The CDR3 is 15 amino acids. The CDR3 reads CASSGGGIRDSPLHF. For the CDR3, the DNA is TGCGCCAGCAGTGGGGGGGGGATTAGGGATTCACCCCTCCACTTT.

The chain combines TRBV7-3 with TRBJ1-1, with D perhaps TRBD1 (5 bases). The CDR3 runs 16 residues. Germline V lookup: CDR1 SGHTA, CDR2 FQGTGA. V was clipped by 4 bases and J by 0 bases, with 15 bases between them. The CDR3 sequence: CASSSGVGGMNTEAFF. CDR3 coding DNA: TGTGCCAGCAGCTCGGGCGTGGGGGGGATGAACACTGAAGCTTTCTTT.

This clonotype appeared many times. V is TRBV24-1 and J is TRBJ2-3, with TRBD2 as a possible D gene (5 bases). With 4 bases removed from V and 0 bases from J, the gap between germline ends came to 13 bases. This CDR3 contains 16 residues. CDR1 is KGHDR and CDR2 is SFDVKD in the germline V gene. The CDR3 spells CATSDQSRTSTDTQYF. CDR3 nucleotide sequence: TGTGCCACCAGTGACCAATCGAGGACTAGCACAGATACGCAGTATTTT.

This clonotype was seen only a few times. This rearrangement joins TRBV12-3 or TRBV12-4 to TRBJ2-3, with 8 bases fitting TRBD1. The CDR3 loop spans 15 amino acids. J lost 1 base, V lost 2 bases, and 2 bases had no gene match. As DNA, the CDR3 is TGTGCCAGCAGTTTAAAGGGACAGGGCACAGATACGCAGTATTTT. The encoded protein is CASSLKGQGTDTQYF.

This clonotype appeared a few times. One junction end disagrees with the germline gene, perhaps due to a read error. This chain joins TRBV7-2 and TRBJ2-1, with TRBD2 matching over 8 bases. The germline V gene has CDR1 SGHTA and CDR2 FQGNSA. The CDR3 totals 14 residues. The CDR3 reads CASSPSGSGHEQFF. CDR3 coding DNA: TGTGCCAGCAGTCCCAGCGGGAGTGGGCATGAGCAATTCTTC.

V is TRBV18 and J is TRBJ2-7; TRBD1 matches at 12 bases. Trimming cost V 6 bases and J 3 bases; bases outside gene matches: 3. CDR3 length: 14 amino acids. CDR1 is KGHSH and CDR2 is LQKENI in the germline V gene. Here the CDR3 reads CASSGQGAGYEQYF. In DNA, the CDR3 is TGTGCCAGCTCGGGACAGGGGGCTGGCTACGAGCAGTACTTC.

This clonotype was seen a handful of times. Here the CDR3 DNA reads TGCAGCGCAGGACAGTCGGGCACTGAAGCTTTCTTT. Its protein product is CSAGQSGTEAFF. The chain combines TRBV29-1 with TRBJ1-1, with a possible D match to TRBD1 (6 bases). CDR1 is SQVTM and CDR2 is ANQGSEA in the germline V gene. Trimming stripped 7 bases from V and 4 bases from J, with 13 bases between. The CDR3 runs 12 residues.

V and J are TRBV5-1 and TRBJ2-7; TRBD1 matches at 8 bases. The CDR3 consists of 15 residues. Germline V gives CDR1 SGHRS, CDR2 YFSETQ. The V segment lost 5 bases and the J segment 2 bases; nucleotides outside the gene matches: 9. The CDR3 region is CASSFDRGFTYEQYF. CDR3 coding DNA: TGCGCCAGCAGTTTTGACAGGGGCTTTACCTACGAGCAGTACTTC.

This rearrangement joins TRBV7-9 to TRBJ2-1; possible D gene TRBD2, 5 bases. Trimming took off 3 bases at V and 9 bases at J, with 15 bases between the two ends. The CDR3 extends over 14 amino acids. Germline-derived CDR1 and CDR2 are SEHNR and FQNEAQ (reference sequence). In nucleotides, the CDR3 is TGTGCCAGCAGCTTTTCGGCGGGCCTCAGTGAGCAGTTCTTC. This gives the protein CASSFSAGLSEQFF.

The sample holds a few counts of this clonotype. The chain couples TRBV20-1 to TRBJ2-3; 13 nucleotides align to TRBD2. The V segment lost 0 bases and the J segment 0 bases; nucleotides outside the gene matches: 9. Germline assignment: CDR1 DFQATT and CDR2 SNEGSKA (reference sequence). This CDR3 comprises 19 residues. The CDR3 bases are TGCAGTGCTAGAGAACCAGGGGGACTAGCGGGACTTAGCACAGATACGCAGTATTTT. Translation: CSAREPGGLAGLSTDTQYF.

The J gene is TRBJ2-1, the V gene TRBV6-2 or TRBV6-3; 10 nucleotides agree with TRBD2. This CDR3 has 18 residues. Trimming cost V 7 bases and J 6 bases; bases outside gene matches: 18. Germline V gives CDR1 MNHEY, CDR2 SVGEGT. The CDR3 DNA reads TGTGCCAGCAAAGAACCTAGCGGGAGATCAAATTTGAGCAATGAGCAGTTCTTC. Encoded protein: CASKEPSGRSNLSNEQFF.

The CDR3 protein is CSARPGRANNEQFF. CDR3 in DNA: TGCAGTGCTAGGCCGGGACGGGCTAACAATGAGCAGTTCTTC. The chain recombines TRBV20-1 with TRBJ2-1; TRBD1 or TRBD2 may be the D gene (5 bases each). Germline V CDR1 and CDR2: DFQATT, SNEGSKA (reference sequence). Trimming stripped 3 bases from V and 5 bases from J, with 14 bases between. The CDR3 contains 14 residues.

This chain connects TRBV5-6 to TRBJ2-1; D ambiguous. V was pared by 5 bases and J by 6 bases, with 9 bases between. This CDR3 has 12 amino acids. In germline, CDR1 is SGHDT, CDR2 YYEEEE. CDR3 protein: CASRERFNEQFF. In DNA form, the CDR3 reads TGTGCCAGCAGAGAACGCTTCAATGAGCAGTTCTTC.

The J gene is TRBJ1-1, the V gene TRBV20-1; maybe TRBD1 (6 bases). CDR3 length equals 15 residues. CDR1 DFQATT and CDR2 SNEGSKA come from the germline V gene (reference sequence). The ends were cut back, 8 bases at V and 4 bases at J, with 23 bases in the middle. CDR3 loop: CSSGGQPGIGTEAFF. The CDR3 nucleotides are TGCAGTAGCGGGGGACAACCAGGGATTGGCACTGAAGCTTTCTTT.

This clonotype showed up just a few times. The gene calls are TRBV6-1 and TRBJ2-3, with D perhaps TRBD1 (7 bases). The CDR3 contains 14 residues. In germline, CDR1 is MNHNS, CDR2 SASEGT. Trimming removed 3 bases from V and 3 bases from J, with 10 bases in between. CDR3 nucleotides: TGTGCCAGCAGTGATTCAGGGGGGACAGATACGCAGTATTTT. Its protein product is CASSDSGGTDTQYF.

The chain is built from TRBV7-8 and TRBJ2-3; no clear D. V was shortened by 1 base and J by 1 base, with 9 bases between the two germline ends. From germline, CDR1 is SGHVS and CDR2 FQNEAQ. This CDR3 spans 15 amino acids. Here the CDR3 DNA reads TGTGCCAGCAGCTTAGTCGTCCTGGGCACAGATACGCAGTATTTT. Its protein product is CASSLVVLGTDTQYF.